Following are 14 T cell receptor beta chains from one sample sequenced in a study of patients and donors after allogeneic stem cell transplantation. One entry per CDR3 protein, called by TCRdb with MiXCR from the RT-PCR reads. This table holds around 2,000 distinct CDR3 sequences, around 4.7% found once. Material for sequencing was blood, either unsorted or a sorted T cell fraction (not recorded which). These receptors were collected from a human donor who was either an allogeneic HSCT recipient or a stem cell or donor lymphocyte infusion donor (not recorded which). It is not recorded whose cells these are; they may come from a transplant donor.

The genes are TRBV5-1 and TRBJ1-5, with TRBD1 as a possible D gene (5 bases). The CDR3 extends over 14 amino acids. The germline V and J ends were trimmed by 2 bases and 5 bases, with 11 bases remaining between them. In germline, CDR1 is SGHRS, CDR2 YFSETQ. The CDR3 is CASSFSSGDQPQHF. CDR3 coding DNA: TGCGCCAGCAGCTTCTCATCGGGGGATCAGCCCCAGCATTTT.

By sample share, this clonotype is large (0.1 to 1%). This chain connects TRBV7-2 to TRBJ2-5; D not resolved. The germline CDR1 and CDR2 sequences are SGHTA and FQGNSA. V was shortened by 0 bases and J by 3 bases, with 8 bases between the two germline ends. This CDR3 comprises 14 residues. The CDR3 loop is CASSLAGTEETQYF. CDR3 DNA sequence: TGTGCCAGCAGCTTAGCGGGTACTGAAGAGACCCAGTACTTC.

The chain links TRBV7-9 to TRBJ2-3, with D maybe TRBD2 (6 bases). V dropped 5 bases and J dropped 2 bases, with 14 bases sitting between them. Germline CDR1 reads SEHNR; CDR2 reads FQNEAQ (reference sequence). This CDR3 comprises 15 residues. As DNA, the CDR3 is TGTGCCAGCAGCCCTGCGGGGTCCCTCACAGATACGCAGTATTTT. Residues: CASSPAGSLTDTQYF.

The gene calls are TRBV5-1 and TRBJ2-1; 9 bases align to TRBD1. The CDR3 is 15 residues long. V was clipped by 4 bases and J by 4 bases; unmatched bases: 6. Germline assignment: CDR1 SGHRS and CDR2 YFSETQ. CDR3 loop: CASSLRQGVYNEQFF. The CDR3, as DNA: TGCGCCAGCAGCCTTCGACAGGGGGTTTACAATGAGCAGTTCTTC. Full variable domain (missing parts from reference TRBV5-1 and TRBJ2-1): KAGVTQTPRYLIKTRGQQVTLSCSPISGHRSVSWYQQTPGQGLQFLFEYFSETQRNKGNFPGRFSGRQFSNSRSEMNVSTLELGDSALYLCASSLRQGVYNEQFFGPGTRLTVL.

This clonotype ranks as medium-sized (0.01 to 0.1%). The chain has TRBV5-1 and TRBJ2-3; unclear D gene. The CDR3 has 14 residues. CDR1 is SGHRS and CDR2 is YFSETQ in the germline V gene. Trimming cost V 2 bases and J 1 base, with 8 bases left between them. The CDR3 coding sequence is TGCGCCAGCAGCTTTAGGGCTCGCACAGATACGCAGTATTTT. Protein sequence: CASSFRARTDTQYF.

This chain links TRBV5-4 with TRBJ2-2; D not certain. The ends were cut back, 0 bases at V and 2 bases at J, with 5 bases in the middle. This CDR3 has 14 amino acids. CDR1 and CDR2 (germline): SGHNT, YYREEE (reference sequence). This CDR3 is CASSLELNTGELFF. CDR3 coding DNA: TGTGCCAGCAGCTTGGAGCTCAACACCGGGGAGCTGTTTTTT.

This clonotype has more than one count but fewer than ten. The rearrangement joins TRBV6-5 to TRBJ2-1, with 9 bases identical to TRBD1. The germline CDR1 and CDR2 sequences are MNHEY and SVGAGI. The CDR3 is made up of 16 amino acids. V lost 0 bases to trimming and J lost 5 bases; unmatched junction nucleotides: 5. CDR3 in amino acids: CASSYSPRTGDNEQFF. The CDR3 DNA sequence: TGTGCCAGCAGTTACTCCCCACGGACAGGGGACAATGAGCAGTTCTTC.

This clonotype is categorized as medium-sized. The rearrangement uses TRBV6-1 and TRBJ2-3; D uncertain. The length of the CDR3 is 13 residues. The germline CDR1 and CDR2 sequences are MNHNS and SASEGT. V lost 2 bases and J 2 bases, leaving 5 bases between the germline ends. CDR3 in DNA: TGTGCCAGCAGTGAACAGAACACAGATACGCAGTATTTT. Its translation: CASSEQNTDTQYF.

By share, this clonotype counts as medium-sized. The gene calls are TRBV29-1 and TRBJ2-3; 11 nucleotides match TRBD2. Germline V gene sequence: CDR1 SQVTM, CDR2 ANQGSEA. The CDR3 extends over 12 amino acids. V was pared by 7 bases and J by 7 bases, with 4 bases of the junction left unmatched. CDR3: CSGLAGHNTQYF. The CDR3 bases are TGCAGCGGACTAGCGGGACATAATACGCAGTATTTT.

This clonotype was seen a handful of times. The chain links TRBV7-6 to TRBJ2-1, with TRBD2 identical over 7 bases. With 1 base clipped from V and 0 bases from J, the junction kept 3 bases outside the gene matches. This CDR3 contains 16 residues. Germline V gene data show CDR1 as SGHVS and CDR2 as FNYEAQ. Written as DNA, the CDR3 is TGTGCCAGCAGCTTAGTGACGGGAGGCTCCTACAATGAGCAGTTCTTC. Translated: CASSLVTGGSYNEQFF.

This clonotype is large in the sample. The genes are TRBV29-1 and TRBJ2-7; a weak D match, TRBD2 (6 bases). Germline-derived CDR1 and CDR2 are SQVTM and ANQGSEA. CDR3 length: 13 residues. V shed 3 bases and J shed 3 bases, with 12 bases lying between them. DNA of the CDR3: TGCAGCGTTGATGGGGGGACTCACTACGAGCAGTACTTC. The encoded protein is CSVDGGTHYEQYF.

By sample fraction, this clonotype is medium-sized. The chain employs TRBV5-1 and TRBJ2-7; TRBD2 agrees at 12 bases. The CDR3 contains 15 residues. Germline CDR1 SGHRS, CDR2 YFSETQ. J lost 5 bases, V lost 0 bases, and 3 bases had no gene match. The CDR3 spells CASSLVTSGSHEQYF. The CDR3 nucleotides read TGCGCCAGCAGCTTGGTGACTAGCGGGAGCCACGAGCAGTACTTC.

This clonotype has just a few counts. This chain uses TRBV7-3 with TRBJ2-7, with D perhaps being TRBD1 or TRBD2 (5 bases each). Germline V gene lookup returns CDR1 SGHTA and CDR2 FQGTGA. The length of the CDR3 is 13 residues. The V end lost 5 bases, the J end lost 5 bases, and 13 bases lay between the germline ends. The CDR3 reads CASSLAGSHEQYF. DNA for the CDR3: TGTGCCAGCAGCCTCGCAGGGAGCCACGAGCAGTACTTC.

By sample fraction, this clonotype is medium-sized. The rearrangement joins TRBV12-3 or TRBV12-4 to TRBJ2-1; 8 nucleotides align to TRBD2. V was clipped by 7 bases and J by 2 bases; unmatched bases: 4. The CDR3 is 14 residues long. The CDR3 protein is CASITSGAYNEQFF. Written as DNA, the CDR3 is TGTGCCAGCATAACTAGCGGAGCCTACAATGAGCAGTTCTTC.